These 4 T cell receptor beta chains came from one sample sequenced in a study of T-cell reconstitution after alpha-beta-depleted transplantation in children. Preparing the TCRbeta library involved the use of unique molecular identifiers. TCRdb itself ran the PCR reads through MiXCR, one entry per CDR3 protein. The sample contains about 500,000 distinct CDR3 sequences, 32% of which appear only once. The specimen comprised PBMCs from the stem cell graft donor, sampled from the stem cell graft. These receptors were collected from a human donor who donated a stem cell graft to a child with aplastic anemia.

This clonotype was seen a handful of times. This rearrangement joins TRBV18 to TRBJ1-2, with D uncertain. The CDR3 has 14 residues. Per the germline V gene, CDR1 is KGHSH and CDR2 is LQKENI. V lost 2 bases to trimming and J lost 7 bases, with 14 bases between them. The CDR3 region is CASSPEESPPGYTF. The CDR3 nucleotides read TGTGCCAGCTCACCAGAGGAGTCACCGCCTGGCTACACCTTC.

In its sample, this clonotype was seen a few times. This sequence joins TRBV20-1 and TRBJ2-1; D gene uncertain. The CDR3 length is 12 residues. Germline CDR1 reads DFQATT; CDR2 reads SNEGSKA (reference sequence). Trimming left V 8 bases short and J 6 bases short, with 14 bases between. The CDR3 region has the DNA TGCAGTTCCGCGGTTGCGGTCAATGAGCAGTTCTTC. This sequence encodes CSSAVAVNEQFF.

The rearrangement joins TRBV12-3 or TRBV12-4 to TRBJ1-5; the match to TRBD1 covers 8 bases. The CDR3 loop spans 15 amino acids. J was trimmed by 2 bases and V by 6 bases; bases with no gene match: 6. The CDR3 sequence is CASSGQGLGNQPQHF. In DNA form, the CDR3 reads TGTGCCAGCAGCGGACAGGGTTTAGGCAATCAGCCCCAGCATTTT.

This clonotype has ten or more counts. J is TRBJ1-1 and V is TRBV5-1; no definite D call. There are 15 residues in the CDR3. In germline, CDR1 is SGHRS, CDR2 YFSETQ. The V end lost 4 bases, the J end lost 1 base, and 14 bases lay between the germline ends. CDR3: CASSLQHTRNTEAFF. CDR3 coding DNA: TGCGCCAGCAGCCTTCAACACACGAGGAACACTGAAGCTTTCTTT.